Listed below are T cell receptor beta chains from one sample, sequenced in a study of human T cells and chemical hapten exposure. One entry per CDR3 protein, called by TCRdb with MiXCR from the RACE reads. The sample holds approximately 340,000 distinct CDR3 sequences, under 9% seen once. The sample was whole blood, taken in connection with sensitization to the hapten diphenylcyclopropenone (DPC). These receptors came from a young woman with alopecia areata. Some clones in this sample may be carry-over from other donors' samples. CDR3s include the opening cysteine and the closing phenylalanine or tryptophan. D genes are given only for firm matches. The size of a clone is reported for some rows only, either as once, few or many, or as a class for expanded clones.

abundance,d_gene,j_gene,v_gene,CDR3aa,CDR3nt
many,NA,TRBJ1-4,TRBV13,CASSFAAGFGKLFF,TGTGCCAGCAGCTTCGCGGCAGGGTTTGGAAAACTGTTTTTT
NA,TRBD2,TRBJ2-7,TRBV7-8,CASSLVTSGGEQYF,TGTGCCAGCAGCTTAGTGACTAGCGGGGGCGAGCAGTACTTC
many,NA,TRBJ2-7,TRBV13,CASSFRPGELSYEQYF,TGTGCCAGCAGCTTTAGGCCCGGAGAGCTCTCCTACGAGCAGTACTTC
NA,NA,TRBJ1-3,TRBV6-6,CASSYEGSLSGNTIYF,TGTGCCAGCAGTTACGAAGGGAGCCTCTCTGGAAACACCATATATTTT
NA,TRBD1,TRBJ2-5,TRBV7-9,CASSGWGQGLETQYF,TGTGCCAGCAGCGGTTGGGGACAGGGTTTAGAGACCCAGTACTTC
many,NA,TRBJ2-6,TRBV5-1,CASVLDQPSGANVLTF,TGCGCCAGCGTTTTAGACCAGCCGTCTGGGGCCAACGTCCTGACTTTC
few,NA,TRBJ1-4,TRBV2,CASSRPTRGEKLFF,TGTGCCAGCAGTCGCCCCACTCGGGGCGAAAAACTGTTTTTT
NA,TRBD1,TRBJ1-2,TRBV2,CASSGGQPTSGYTF,TGTGCCAGCAGCGGGGGACAGCCTACGTCTGGCTACACCTTC
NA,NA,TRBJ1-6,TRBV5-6,CASSGDIDNSPLHF,TGTGCCAGCAGCGGGGATATAGATAATTCACCCCTCCACTTT
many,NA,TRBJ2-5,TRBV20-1,CSAIDPGRGEETQYF,TGCAGTGCTATTGATCCGGGCAGGGGAGAGGAGACCCAGTACTTC
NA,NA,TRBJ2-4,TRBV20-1,CSAPVQGPGNIQYF,TGCAGTGCTCCCGTTCAGGGCCCCGGAAACATTCAGTACTTC
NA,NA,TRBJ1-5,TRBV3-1,CASSQGLRPQHF,TGTGCCAGCAGCCAAGGACTGCGGCCCCAGCATTTT
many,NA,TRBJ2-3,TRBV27,CASSLGDTDTQYF,TGTGCCAGCAGTTTAGGGGATACAGATACGCAGTATTTT
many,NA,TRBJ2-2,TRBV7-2,CASSLEIIHGELFF,TGTGCCAGCAGCTTAGAGATTATCCACGGGGAGCTGTTTTTT
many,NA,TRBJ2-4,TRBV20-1,CSASPAVAKNIQYF,TGCAGTGCTAGTCCCGCAGTAGCCAAAAACATTCAGTACTTC
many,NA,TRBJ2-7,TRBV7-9,CASSLGGASSYEQYF,TGTGCCAGCAGTTTGGGCGGGGCGAGCTCCTACGAGCAGTACTTC
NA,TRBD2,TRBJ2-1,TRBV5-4,CASSFGTSAADEQFF,TGTGCCAGCAGCTTTGGCACTAGCGCTGCGGATGAGCAGTTCTTC
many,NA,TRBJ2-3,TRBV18,CASSPGDSTDTQYF,TGTGCCAGCAGTCCGGGGGATAGCACAGATACGCAGTATTTT
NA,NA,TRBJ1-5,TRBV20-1,CSAIEGRQPQHF,TGCAGTGCTATTGAAGGTCGCCAGCCCCAGCATTTT
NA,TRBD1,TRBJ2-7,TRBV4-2,CASSLRGQTGEQYF,TGTGCCAGCAGCCTTCGGGGACAGACGGGTGAGCAGTACTTC
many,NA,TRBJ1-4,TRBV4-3,CASSLTWGDGGEKLFF,TGCGCCAGCAGCCTGACGTGGGGGGATGGGGGTGAAAAACTGTTTTTT
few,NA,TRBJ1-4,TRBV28,CASSPLRRNEKLFF,TGTGCCAGCAGCCCGTTGAGGCGTAATGAAAAACTGTTTTTT
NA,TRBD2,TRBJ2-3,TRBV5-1,CASSPGVAGATDTQYF,TGCGCCAGCAGCCCCGGGGTAGCGGGGGCGACAGATACGCAGTATTTT
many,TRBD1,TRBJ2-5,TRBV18,CASSPTGQGAKTQYF,TGTGCCAGCTCACCAACGGGACAGGGGGCAAAGACCCAGTACTTC
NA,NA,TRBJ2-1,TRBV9,CASSVAVRRNNEQFF,TGTGCCAGCAGCGTAGCGGTCAGAAGGAACAATGAGCAGTTCTTC
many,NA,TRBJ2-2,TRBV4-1,CASSRAVAARRELFF,TGCGCCAGCAGCCGCGCCGTAGCGGCGAGGAGGGAGCTGTTTTTT
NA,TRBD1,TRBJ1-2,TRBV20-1,CSATRGTANYGYTF,TGCAGTGCTACGCGAGGGACAGCTAACTATGGCTACACCTTC
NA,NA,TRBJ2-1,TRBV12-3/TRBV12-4,CASTLLGYEQFF,TGTGCCAGCACCCTACTCGGGTATGAGCAGTTCTTC
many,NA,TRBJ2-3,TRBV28,CASSPRISDTQYF,TGTGCCAGCAGTCCCCGAATTTCGGATACGCAGTATTTT
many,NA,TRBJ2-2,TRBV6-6,CASSYSITGTGELFF,TGTGCCAGCAGTTACTCTATAACAGGGACCGGGGAGCTGTTTTTT
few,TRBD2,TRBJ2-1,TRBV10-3,CAIRTGLAAGNEQFF,TGTGCCATCAGGACGGGACTAGCGGCGGGCAATGAGCAGTTCTTC
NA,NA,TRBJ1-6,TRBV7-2,CASSLVAGEISPLHF,TGTGCCAGCAGCTTAGTAGCGGGTGAAATATCACCCCTCCACTTT
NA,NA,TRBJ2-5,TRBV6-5,CASRPLRGQETQYF,TGTGCCAGCAGACCGCTCCGGGGGCAAGAGACCCAGTACTTC
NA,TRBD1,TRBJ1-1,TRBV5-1,CASRIEGADTEAFF,TGCGCCAGCAGGATTGAGGGGGCGGATACTGAAGCTTTCTTT
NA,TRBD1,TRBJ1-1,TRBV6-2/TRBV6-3,CASRGQTGVKAFF,TGTGCCAGCAGAGGTCAGACAGGGGTAAAGGCTTTCTTT
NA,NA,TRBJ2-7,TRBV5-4,CASSLTPFYEQYF,TGTGCCAGCTCCCTGACACCGTTCTACGAGCAGTACTTC
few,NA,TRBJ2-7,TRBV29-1,CSVKSGAGAHEQYF,TGCAGCGTTAAATCAGGAGCAGGGGCCCACGAGCAGTACTTC
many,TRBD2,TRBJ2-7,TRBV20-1,CSAPEPLAGYEQYF,TGCAGTGCTCCTGAACCACTAGCGGGCTACGAGCAGTACTTC
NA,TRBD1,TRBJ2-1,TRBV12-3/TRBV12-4,CASSSGTGRGNEQFF,TGTGCCAGCAGTTCCGGGACAGGGCGGGGGAATGAGCAGTTCTTC
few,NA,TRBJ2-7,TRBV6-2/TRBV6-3,CASSYDRGGGQREQYF,TGTGCCAGCAGTTATGACCGGGGAGGGGGCCAGCGAGAGCAGTACTTC
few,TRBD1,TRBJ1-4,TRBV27,CASSRGTGDEKLFF,TGTGCCAGCAGTAGAGGGACAGGGGATGAAAAACTGTTTTTT
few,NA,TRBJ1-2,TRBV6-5,CASSYSRGGGGYTF,TGTGCCAGCAGTTACTCCCGGGGAGGTGGCGGCTACACCTTC
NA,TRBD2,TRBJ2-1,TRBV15,CATSRGGGGFDNEQFF,TGTGCCACCAGCAGAGGCGGCGGGGGGTTCGACAATGAGCAGTTCTTC
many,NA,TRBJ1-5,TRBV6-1,CASCGSRGQPQHF,TGTGCCAGCTGCGGGTCCCGGGGTCAGCCCCAGCATTTT
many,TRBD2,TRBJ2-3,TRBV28,CASSLPLAGGADTQYF,TGTGCCAGCAGTTTACCTCTAGCGGGGGGGGCAGATACGCAGTATTTT